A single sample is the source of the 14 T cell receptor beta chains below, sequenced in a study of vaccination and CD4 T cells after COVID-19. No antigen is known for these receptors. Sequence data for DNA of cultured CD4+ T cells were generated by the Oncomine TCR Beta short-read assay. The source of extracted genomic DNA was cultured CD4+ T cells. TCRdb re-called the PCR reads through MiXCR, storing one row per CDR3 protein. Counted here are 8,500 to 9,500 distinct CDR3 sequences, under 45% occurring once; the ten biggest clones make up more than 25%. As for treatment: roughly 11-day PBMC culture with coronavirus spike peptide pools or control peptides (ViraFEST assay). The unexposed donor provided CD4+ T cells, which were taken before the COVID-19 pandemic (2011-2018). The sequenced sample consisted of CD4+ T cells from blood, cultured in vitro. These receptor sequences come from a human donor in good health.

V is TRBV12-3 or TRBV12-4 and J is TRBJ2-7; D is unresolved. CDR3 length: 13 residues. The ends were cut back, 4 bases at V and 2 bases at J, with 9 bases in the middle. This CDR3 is CASSSHITYEQYF. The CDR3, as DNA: TGTGCCAGCAGTTCTCATATAACCTACGAGCAGTACTTC.

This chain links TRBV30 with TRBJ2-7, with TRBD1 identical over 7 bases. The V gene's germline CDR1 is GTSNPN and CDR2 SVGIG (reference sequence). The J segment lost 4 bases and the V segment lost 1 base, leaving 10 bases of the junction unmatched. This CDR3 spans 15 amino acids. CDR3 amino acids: CAWSGGWGQRYEQYF. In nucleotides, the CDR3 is TGTGCCTGGAGTGGGGGTTGGGGACAGCGATACGAGCAGTACTTC. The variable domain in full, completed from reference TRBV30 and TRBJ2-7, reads SQTIHQWPATLVQPVGSPLSLECTVEGTSNPNLYWYRQAAGRGLQLLFYSVGIGQISSEVPQNLSASRPQDRQFILSSKKLLLSDSGFYLCAWSGGWGQRYEQYFGPGTRLTVT.

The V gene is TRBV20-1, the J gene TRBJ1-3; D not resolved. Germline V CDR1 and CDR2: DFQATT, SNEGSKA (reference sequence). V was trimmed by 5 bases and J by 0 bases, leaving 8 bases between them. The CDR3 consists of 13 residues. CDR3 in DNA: TGCAGTGCTTACGGGGACTCTGGAAACACCATATATTTT. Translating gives CSAYGDSGNTIYF.

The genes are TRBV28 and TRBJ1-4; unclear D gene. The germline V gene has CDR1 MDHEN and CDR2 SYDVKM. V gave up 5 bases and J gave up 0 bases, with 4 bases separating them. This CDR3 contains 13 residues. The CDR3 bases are TGTGCCAGCAGTGGGGCAACTAATGAAAAACTGTTTTTT. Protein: CASSGATNEKLFF.

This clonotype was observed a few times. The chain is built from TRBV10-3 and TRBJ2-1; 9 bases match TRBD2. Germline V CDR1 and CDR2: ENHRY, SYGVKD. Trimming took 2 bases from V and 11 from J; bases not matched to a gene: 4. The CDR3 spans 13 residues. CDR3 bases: TGTGCCATCAGTGAGGGGCCTAGCGGGAAGCAGTTCTTC. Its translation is CAISEGPSGKQFF.

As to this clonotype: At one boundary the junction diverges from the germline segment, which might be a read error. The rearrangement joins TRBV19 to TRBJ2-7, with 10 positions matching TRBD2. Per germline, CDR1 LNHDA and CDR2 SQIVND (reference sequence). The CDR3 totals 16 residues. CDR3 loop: CASNIGLAGARYEQYF. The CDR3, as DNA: TGTGCCAGTAATATAGGCCTAGCGGGAGCTCGGTACGAGCAGTACTTC.

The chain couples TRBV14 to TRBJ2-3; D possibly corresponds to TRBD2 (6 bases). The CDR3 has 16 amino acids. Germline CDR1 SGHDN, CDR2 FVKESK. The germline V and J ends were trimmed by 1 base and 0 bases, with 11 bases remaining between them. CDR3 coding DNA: TGTGCCAGCAGCCAAGCTCTAGGGAGGAGCACAGATACGCAGTATTTT. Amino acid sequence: CASSQALGRSTDTQYF.

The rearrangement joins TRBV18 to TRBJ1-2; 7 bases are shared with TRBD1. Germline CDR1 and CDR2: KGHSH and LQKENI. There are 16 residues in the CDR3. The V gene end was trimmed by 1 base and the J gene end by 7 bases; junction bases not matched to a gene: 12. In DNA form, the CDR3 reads TGTGCCAGCTCACCACTCGGGACAGCCACGGAGGGTGGCTACACCTTC. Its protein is CASSPLGTATEGGYTF. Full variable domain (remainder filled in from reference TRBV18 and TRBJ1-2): NAGVMQNPRHLVRRRGQEARLRCSPMKGHSHVYWYRQLPEEGLKFMVYLQKENIIDESGMPKERFSAEFPKEGPSILRIQQVVRGDSAAYFCASSPLGTATEGGYTFGSGTRLTVV.

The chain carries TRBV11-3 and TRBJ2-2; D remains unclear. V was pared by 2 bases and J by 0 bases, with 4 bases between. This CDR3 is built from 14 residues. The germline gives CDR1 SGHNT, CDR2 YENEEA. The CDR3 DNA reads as TGTGCCAGCAGCTTACAGGCGAACACCGGGGAGCTGTTTTTT. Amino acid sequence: CASSLQANTGELFF.

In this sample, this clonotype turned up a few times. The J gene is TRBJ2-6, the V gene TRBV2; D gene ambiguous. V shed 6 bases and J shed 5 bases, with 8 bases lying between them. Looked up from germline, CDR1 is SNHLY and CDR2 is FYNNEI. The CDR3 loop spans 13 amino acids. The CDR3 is CASSLGRANVLTF. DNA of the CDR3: TGTGCCAGCAGCCTAGGTCGGGCCAACGTCCTGACTTTC.

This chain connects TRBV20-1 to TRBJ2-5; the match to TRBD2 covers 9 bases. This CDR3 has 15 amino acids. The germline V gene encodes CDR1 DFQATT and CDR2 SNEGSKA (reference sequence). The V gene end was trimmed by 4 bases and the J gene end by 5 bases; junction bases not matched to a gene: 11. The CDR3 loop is CSAIPWRGGRETQYF. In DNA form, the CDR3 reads TGCAGTGCTATCCCCTGGCGGGGGGGTAGGGAGACCCAGTACTTC.

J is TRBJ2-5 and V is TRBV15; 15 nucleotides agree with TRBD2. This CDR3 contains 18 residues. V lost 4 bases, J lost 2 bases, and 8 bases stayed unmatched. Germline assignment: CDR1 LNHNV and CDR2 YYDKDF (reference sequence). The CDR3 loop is CATSKGLAGGGGQETQYF. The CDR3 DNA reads TGTGCCACCAGCAAGGGACTAGCGGGAGGAGGAGGACAAGAGACCCAGTACTTC.

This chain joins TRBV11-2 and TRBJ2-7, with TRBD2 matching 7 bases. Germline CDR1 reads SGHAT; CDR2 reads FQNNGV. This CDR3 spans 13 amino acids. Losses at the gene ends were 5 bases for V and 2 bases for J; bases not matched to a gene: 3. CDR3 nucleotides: TGTGCCAGCAGCCGGGGACTACCCTACGAGCAGTACTTC. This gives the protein CASSRGLPYEQYF.

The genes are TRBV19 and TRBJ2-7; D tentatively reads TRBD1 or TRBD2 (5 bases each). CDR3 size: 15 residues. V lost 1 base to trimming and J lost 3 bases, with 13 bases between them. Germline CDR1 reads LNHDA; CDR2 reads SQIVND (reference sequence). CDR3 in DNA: TGTGCCAGTAGTATAGCCACCGGGACCGACTACGAGCAGTACTTC. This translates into CASSIATGTDYEQYF.